The text below deals with one T cell receptor beta chain. This sample was included in a study of blood T cell repertoires in COVID-19. At the level of the study: The United States, Italy and Spain provided the acute and convalescent COVID-19 samples. From T cells, B-cell-depleted T cells, or PBMCs came the material, which was cDNA or gDNA.

As processed by the authors: Reference gene primers were amplified, and this amplification served to estimate nucleated cell counts. Clones were sequenced by immunoSEQ multiplex PCR, and TCRdb holds only the in-frame ones, with some missing. The D gene and trimming were derived from the DNA, and the V and J assignments and clone size from that table. This table holds about 330,000 clones, about 89% found once. Germline values: CDR1 SGHRS, CDR2 YFSETQ. CDR3 length: 16 amino acids. After removal of 1 base from V and 2 bases from J, the junction contained 4 bases not matched to a gene. Among Cohort 3 donors, those recovered had two negative PCRs, clearance, or symptom resolution.

The V call is TRBV5-1, the J call TRBJ2-3, with TRBD2 matching 10 bases. This TCR came from a woman aged 25 to 39 who had recovered from COVID-19. The sequenced sample consisted of PBMCs or T cells enriched from blood (not recorded which). The CDR3 bases are TGCGCCAGCAGCTTGTTAGCGGGGGGCCCCACAGATACGCAGTATTTT. Protein: CASSLLAGGPTDTQYF.